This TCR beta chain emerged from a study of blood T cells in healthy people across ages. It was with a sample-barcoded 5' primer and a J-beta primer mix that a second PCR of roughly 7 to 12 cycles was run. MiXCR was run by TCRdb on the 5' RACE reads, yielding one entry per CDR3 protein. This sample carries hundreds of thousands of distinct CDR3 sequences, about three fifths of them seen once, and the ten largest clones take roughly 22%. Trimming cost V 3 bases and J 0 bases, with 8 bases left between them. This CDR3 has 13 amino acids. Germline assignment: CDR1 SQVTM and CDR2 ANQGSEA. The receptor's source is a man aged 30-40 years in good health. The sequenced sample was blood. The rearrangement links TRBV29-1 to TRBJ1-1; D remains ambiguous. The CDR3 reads CSVEIQMNTEAFF. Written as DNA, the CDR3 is TGCAGCGTTGAGATACAGATGAACACTGAAGCTTTCTTT.